What follows are 29 T cell receptor beta chains derived from one specimen sequenced in a study of a mutant IDH1 vaccine in newly diagnosed glioma. The method was immunoSEQ multiplex PCR; TCRdb's version includes in-frame clones alone and lacks a portion of them. The sample has tens of thousands of clones; around 82% are singletons. Noted time point: baseline, week 1 (first vaccination visit). Treatment reported: pre-vaccination baseline after standard-of-care therapy. The material was peripheral blood mononuclear cells (PBMCs), obtained from a glioma patient treated with radiotherapy, temozolomide or both. Every receptor here comes from a woman aged 18-30 years with glioma. Some clones in this sample may be carry-over from other donors' samples.

V usage is TRBV6-1 and J usage is TRBJ1-2; no definite D call. The CDR3 is 11 residues long. V was cut by 6 bases and J by 2 bases, with 4 bases left in between. Per germline, CDR1 MNHNS and CDR2 SASEGT. CDR3 sequence reads: CASSMNYGYTF. The CDR3 nucleotides are TGTGCCAGCAGCATGAACTATGGCTACACCTTC.

Only a few counts were recorded for this clone. The chain links TRBV4-2 to TRBJ2-7, with 10 bases fitting TRBD2. Trimming at V came to 0 bases and at J to 3 bases, leaving 2 bases not matched to a gene. Germline-derived CDR1 and CDR2 are LGHNA and YNFKEQ. CDR3 size: 15 residues. CDR3 amino acids: CASSQEASGSYEQYF. CDR3 coding DNA: TGTGCCAGCAGCCAAGAGGCTAGCGGGAGCTACGAGCAGTACTTC.

J is TRBJ2-2 and V is TRBV15; D is uncertain. There are 15 residues in the CDR3. The V end was cut by 0 bases, the J end by 1 base, with 6 bases between. Germline-derived CDR1 and CDR2 are LNHNV and YYDKDF (reference sequence). CDR3 residues: CATSRDNRNTGELFF. The CDR3 DNA reads as TGTGCCACCAGCAGAGATAATAGGAACACCGGGGAGCTGTTTTTT. The full variable domain, its missing parts supplied by reference TRBV15 and TRBJ2-2, is DAMVIQNPRYQVTQFGKPVTLSCSQTLNHNVMYWYQQKSSQAPKLLFHYYDKDFNNEADTPDNFQSRRPNTSFCFLDIRSPGLGDTAMYLCATSRDNRNTGELFFGEGSRLTVL.

The chain has TRBV29-1 and TRBJ1-2; tentatively, D is TRBD1 (6 bases). Deletions cut 6 bases from V and 8 bases from J, with 13 bases between. CDR1 is SQVTM, CDR2 ANQGSEA, per germline. The CDR3 contains 11 residues. CDR3 sequence (DNA): TGCAGCGTCCTGGACAGCTTAGGCTACACCTTC. Translation gives CSVLDSLGYTF.

The rearrangement joins TRBV5-1 to TRBJ1-1, with D possibly matching TRBD1 (5 bases). Germline V gene sequence: CDR1 SGHRS, CDR2 YFSETQ. The CDR3 is 14 residues long. V lost 0 bases, J lost 4 bases, and 10 bases lay in between. The CDR3 loop is CASSLAGAGTEAFF. Written as DNA, the CDR3 is TGCGCCAGCAGCTTGGCTGGGGCGGGCACTGAAGCTTTCTTT.

This chain joins TRBV11-3 and TRBJ1-4; D may be TRBD1 (5 bases). The CDR3 totals 14 residues. Germline V gene lookup returns CDR1 SGHNT and CDR2 YENEEA. Deletions cut 6 bases from V and 7 bases from J, with 15 bases between. Here the CDR3 DNA reads TGTGCCAGCAGACTCCGGGACGGGGGTGAAAAACTGTTTTTT. Translated, it gives CASRLRDGGEKLFF.

This clone was observed a few times. The chain joins TRBV11-2 to TRBJ1-3; D gene uncertain. CDR1 and CDR2 (germline): SGHAT, FQNNGV. V was pared by 4 bases and J by 0 bases, with 4 bases between. The CDR3 covers 13 residues. The CDR3 loop reads CASSSYSGNTIYF. CDR3 DNA: TGTGCCAGCAGCTCATACTCTGGAAACACCATATATTTT.

This clone came up a few times. The rearrangement uses TRBV19 and TRBJ1-5; D is unclear. Germline V lookup: CDR1 LNHDA, CDR2 SQIVND (reference sequence). This CDR3 region has 14 residues. The V gene lost 7 bases and the J gene lost 3 bases, with 13 bases spanning the gap. The CDR3 loop reads CASTDPGHNQPQHF. DNA of the CDR3: TGTGCCAGTACCGACCCCGGCCACAATCAGCCCCAGCATTTT. The full variable domain, rest sourced from reference TRBV19 and TRBJ1-5, is DGGITQSPKYLFRKEGQNVTLSCEQNLNHDAMYWYRQDPGQGLRLIYYSQIVNDFQKGDIAEGYSVSREKKESFPLTVTSAQKNPTAFYLCASTDPGHNQPQHFGDGTRLSIL.

For the CDR3, the DNA is TGCAGCGTTGATATGGAGGGCAGGGGGCGCATTTCTGGGGCCAACGTCCTGACTTTC. It codes for CSVDMEGRGRISGANVLTF. The chain combines TRBV29-1 with TRBJ2-6; 8 bases agree with TRBD1. This CDR3 region has 19 residues. V was clipped by 3 bases and J by 1 base; unmatched bases: 14. CDR1 SQVTM and CDR2 ANQGSEA come from the germline V gene.

The chain has TRBV6-5 and TRBJ2-7; no clear D. The V gene's germline CDR1 is MNHEY and CDR2 SVGAGI. The CDR3 extends over 13 amino acids. V shed 6 bases and J shed 2 bases, with 11 bases lying between them. The DNA for the CDR3 is TGTGCCAGCAGGGGAAGCCTCACCTACGAGCAGTACTTC. Residues: CASRGSLTYEQYF.

This rearrangement joins TRBV20-1 to TRBJ2-2; unclear D gene. Germline CDR1 DFQATT, CDR2 SNEGSKA (reference sequence). The CDR3 is 11 amino acids. V dropped 5 bases and J dropped 9 bases, with 10 bases sitting between them. CDR3 loop: CSAFFVRELFF. The CDR3 DNA follows: TGCAGTGCTTTTTTCGTGAGGGAGCTGTTTTTT.

This clone occurred a few times. The chain links TRBV6-1 to TRBJ1-5; the D gene is possibly TRBD1 (5 bases). The CDR3 totals 14 residues. The V end lost 6 bases, the J end lost 2 bases, and 11 bases lay between the germline ends. Per the germline V gene, CDR1 is MNHNS and CDR2 is SASEGT. The CDR3 reads CASRAGIGNQPQHF. The CDR3 DNA follows: TGTGCCAGCAGGGCAGGGATTGGCAATCAGCCCCAGCATTTT.

This clone was detected a few times. The chain uses TRBV25-1 and TRBJ1-1; a weak D match, TRBD1 (5 bases). This CDR3 has 13 amino acids. V was cut by 5 bases and J by 11 bases, with 18 bases left in between. CDR1 is MGHDK and CDR2 is SYGVNS in the germline V gene. Here the CDR3 reads CASSNSRGAGAFF. The CDR3, as DNA: TGTGCCAGCAGTAATTCCCGGGGCGCGGGGGCTTTCTTT.

V and J are TRBV5-4 and TRBJ2-3, with D maybe TRBD2 (5 bases). Per the germline V gene, CDR1 is SGHNT and CDR2 is YYREEE (reference sequence). The CDR3 spans 15 residues. Trimming left V 5 bases short and J 6 bases short, with 19 bases between. For the CDR3, the DNA is TGTGCCAGCAGGGATCGGACTGTCTCGTCCGATACGCAGTATTTT. Encoded protein: CASRDRTVSSDTQYF.

The chain couples TRBV14 to TRBJ2-7; 7 nucleotides agree with TRBD2. This CDR3 contains 15 residues. V trimming: 5 bases; J trimming: 6 bases; junction bases outside the gene matches: 13. Germline V lookup: CDR1 SGHDN, CDR2 FVKESK. The CDR3 loop reads CASSSRGKSGSEQYF. The CDR3 coding sequence is TGTGCCAGCAGCTCGCGGGGGAAGTCGGGGTCCGAGCAGTACTTC.

This chain's CDR3 is CASRGVAGSYNEQFF. CDR3 DNA sequence: TGTGCCAGCCGGGGGGTAGCGGGGTCCTACAATGAGCAGTTCTTC. The rearrangement links TRBV6-5 to TRBJ2-1; 8 bases map to TRBD2. Trimming took 8 bases from V and 1 from J; bases not matched to a gene: 7. The CDR3 runs 15 residues. Germline V lookup: CDR1 MNHEY, CDR2 SVGAGI.

The chain couples TRBV6-6 to TRBJ1-2; 11 bases agree with TRBD1. This CDR3 region has 15 residues. V was pared by 0 bases and J by 6 bases, with 3 bases of the junction left unmatched. The germline V gene has CDR1 MNHNY and CDR2 SVGAGI (reference sequence). Here the CDR3 DNA reads TGTGCCAGCAGTTACTCAGGGACAGGGGGGGATGGCTACACCTTC. Translating it yields CASSYSGTGGDGYTF.

The chain joins TRBV5-1 to TRBJ1-2; 8 bases map to TRBD1. The V and J ends lost 4 bases and 3 bases, in that order; junction bases with no gene match: 8. Germline-derived CDR1 and CDR2 are SGHRS and YFSETQ. This CDR3 region has 15 residues. The DNA for the CDR3 is TGCGCCAGCAGCCCCCAGGGGGCGATTCACTATGGCTACACCTTC. Translation gives CASSPQGAIHYGYTF.

The chain has TRBV29-1 and TRBJ2-7; tentatively, D is TRBD2 (6 bases). There are 15 residues in the CDR3. The ends were cut back, 3 bases at V and 2 bases at J, with 17 bases in the middle. In germline, CDR1 is SQVTM, CDR2 ANQGSEA. The CDR3 protein is CSVDVRGVHPYEQYF. The CDR3 DNA follows: TGCAGCGTTGATGTGCGGGGCGTACACCCCTACGAGCAGTACTTC.

In its sample, this clone was seen a few times. V and J are TRBV7-2 and TRBJ2-7, with 9 bases identical to TRBD1. Per germline, CDR1 SGHTA and CDR2 FQGNSA. J lost 4 bases, V lost 11 bases, and 12 bases had no gene match. This CDR3 comprises 14 residues. CDR3 amino acids: CAAQGPGQGYEQYF. As DNA, the CDR3 is TGTGCCGCCCAGGGACCGGGACAGGGTTACGAGCAGTACTTC.

In its sample, this clone was seen a few times. The chain couples TRBV11-2 to TRBJ2-7, with unresolved D. Trimming took off 8 bases at V and 2 bases at J, with 4 bases between the two ends. Germline CDR1 SGHAT, CDR2 FQNNGV. The CDR3 has 10 amino acids. CDR3 in DNA: TGTGCCAGCGCCACCTACGAGCAGTACTTC. Protein sequence: CASATYEQYF.

The chain combines TRBV27 with TRBJ2-7; TRBD1 might be the D (6 bases). The length of the CDR3 is 14 residues. The ends were cut back, 5 bases at V and 4 bases at J, with 15 bases in the middle. CDR1 and CDR2 (germline): MNHEY, SMNVEV (reference sequence). The CDR3 nucleotides read TGTGCCAGCAGTCAGACAGGACCCACTTACGAGCAGTACTTC. It encodes CASSQTGPTYEQYF.

The chain uses TRBV27 and TRBJ2-5, with 9 bases matching TRBD2. The length of the CDR3 is 17 residues. The trim removed 2 bases at V and 7 bases at J, leaving 14 bases unmatched. Germline V gene sequence: CDR1 MNHEY, CDR2 SMNVEV (reference sequence). In nucleotides, the CDR3 is TGTGCCAGCAGTTTAGAGTTCCGAGCGGGGGGTGCCGGGACCCAGTACTTC. Residues: CASSLEFRAGGAGTQYF.

V is TRBV7-8 and J is TRBJ1-5, with 7 bases lining up with TRBD1. With 5 bases clipped from V and 7 bases from J, the junction kept 8 bases outside the gene matches. CDR1 is SGHVS and CDR2 is FQNEAQ in the germline V gene. The CDR3 sequence is 14 residues long. The CDR3 here is CASSPDRDNQPQHF. CDR3 in DNA: TGTGCCAGCAGCCCCGACAGGGATAACCAGCCCCAGCATTTT.

This clone has just a few counts. V is TRBV21-1 and J is TRBJ1-5. TRBV21-1 is annotated as a pseudogene. The CDR3 totals 9 residues. CDR3 residues: CAIRQPQHF. The DNA of the CDR3 is TGTGCCATACGTCAGCCCCAGCATTTT.

The chain is built from TRBV6-5 and TRBJ1-1; TRBD1 agrees at 11 bases. CDR1 MNHEY and CDR2 SVGAGI come from the germline V gene. The CDR3 extends over 15 amino acids. V was clipped by 4 bases and J by 4 bases; unmatched bases: 5. CDR3 bases: TGTGCCAGCAGTTCAGCCGGGACAGGGGGCACTGAAGCTTTCTTT. This codes for CASSSAGTGGTEAFF.

In nucleotides, the CDR3 is TGCGCCAGCAGCCCCGGGGACAGGTCTTCTAATGAAAAACTGTTTTTT. Translation gives CASSPGDRSSNEKLFF. This sequence joins TRBV5-1 and TRBJ1-4, with 8 bases matching TRBD1. The CDR3 length is 16 residues. Trimming took 4 bases from V and 3 from J; bases not matched to a gene: 8. Germline CDR1 SGHRS, CDR2 YFSETQ. The whole variable domain, remainder taken from reference TRBV5-1 and TRBJ1-4, is KAGVTQTPRYLIKTRGQQVTLSCSPISGHRSVSWYQQTPGQGLQFLFEYFSETQRNKGNFPGRFSGRQFSNSRSEMNVSTLELGDSALYLCASSPGDRSSNEKLFFGSGTQLSVL.

V is TRBV10-3 and J is TRBJ2-1, with D unresolved. CDR3 length equals 14 residues. Germline lookup yields CDR1 ENHRY and CDR2 SYGVKD. V was clipped by 6 bases and J by 0 bases, with 9 bases between them. CDR3: CAIRKLPSYNEQFF. The CDR3 region has the DNA TGTGCCATCAGGAAGCTACCCTCCTACAATGAGCAGTTCTTC.

The gene calls are TRBV9 and TRBJ1-2; 7 nucleotides align to TRBD1. V gave up 3 bases and J gave up 6 bases; unmatched junction bases: 5. The V gene's germline CDR1 is SGDLS and CDR2 YYNGEE. The length of the CDR3 is 13 residues. CDR3 loop: CASSATGLDGYTF. CDR3 sequence (DNA): TGTGCCAGCAGCGCGACAGGGCTCGATGGCTACACCTTC.